These 3 T cell receptor beta chains originate from one sample sequenced in a study of T cell responses to AZD1222 COVID-19 vaccine. Only in-frame clones appear in the TCRdb table, and some are missing; sequencing was by immunoSEQ multiplex PCR. The sample shows about 130,000 clones, roughly 86% of them seen only once. The material was peripheral blood, obtained on day 0 of AZD1222 vaccination. These receptors originate from an adult in good health.

The rearrangement links TRBV28 to TRBJ2-7; D perhaps matches TRBD1 (7 bases). The CDR3 extends over 12 amino acids. Trimming took 6 bases from V and 5 from J, leaving 11 bases between them. Germline V gives CDR1 MDHEN, CDR2 SYDVKM. DNA for the CDR3: TGTGCCAGCAGCTCAGGGGGGAACGAGCAGTACTTC. Its translation: CASSSGGNEQYF. Drawing the rest from reference TRBV28 and TRBJ2-7, the complete variable domain is DVKVTQSSRYLVKRTGEKVFLECVQDMDHENMFWYRQDPGLGLRLIYFSYDVKMKEKGDIPEGYSVSREKKERFSLILESASTNQTSMYLCASSSGGNEQYFGPGTRLTVT.

This rearrangement joins TRBV30 to TRBJ2-1; the match to TRBD1 covers 7 bases. Germline CDR1 and CDR2: GTSNPN and SVGIG (reference sequence). The V and J ends lost 5 bases and 8 bases, in that order; junction bases with no gene match: 15. This CDR3 spans 15 amino acids. DNA for the CDR3: TGTGCCTGGGACTCGACAGGGTCCCTTATCGATGAGCAGTTCTTC. Amino acid sequence: CAWDSTGSLIDEQFF.

V gene TRBV3-1 (or the pseudogene TRBV3-2) combines with J gene TRBJ1-6; TRBD1 is a possible D gene (5 bases). This CDR3 region has 11 residues. V dropped 3 bases and J dropped 14 bases, with 8 bases sitting between them. Germline CDR1 and CDR2: LGHDT and YNNKEL (reference sequence). DNA of the CDR3: TGTGCCAGCAGCCAGGGGGAGTCCCTCCACTTT. This codes for CASSQGESLHF.